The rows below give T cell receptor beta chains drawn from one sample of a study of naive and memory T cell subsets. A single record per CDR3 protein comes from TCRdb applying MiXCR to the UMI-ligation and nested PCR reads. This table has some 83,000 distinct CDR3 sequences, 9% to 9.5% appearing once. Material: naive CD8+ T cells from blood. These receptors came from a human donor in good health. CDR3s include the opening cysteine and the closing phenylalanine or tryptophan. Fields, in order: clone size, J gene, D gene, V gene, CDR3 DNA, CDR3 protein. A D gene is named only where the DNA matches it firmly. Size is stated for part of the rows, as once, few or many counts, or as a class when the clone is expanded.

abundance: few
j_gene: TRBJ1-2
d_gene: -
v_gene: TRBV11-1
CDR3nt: TGTGCCAGCTCCCCACAGGACTACTATGGCTACACCTTC
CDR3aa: CASSPQDYYGYTF

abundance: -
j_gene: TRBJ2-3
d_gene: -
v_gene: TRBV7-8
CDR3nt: TGTGCCAGCAGCTCTGAGGGGCGGAGCCTCACAGATACGCAGTATTTT
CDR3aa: CASSSEGRSLTDTQYF

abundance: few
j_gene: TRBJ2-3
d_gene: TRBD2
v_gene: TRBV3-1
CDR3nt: TGTGCCAGCAGCCTAATAGCGGGGAGCGGATATACGCAGTATTTT
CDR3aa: CASSLIAGSGYTQYF

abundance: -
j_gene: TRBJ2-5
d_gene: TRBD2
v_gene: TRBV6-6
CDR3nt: TGTGCCAGCAGCCTCGTGAGAGCGGGAGGCTTAGAGACCCAGTACTTC
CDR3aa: CASSLVRAGGLETQYF

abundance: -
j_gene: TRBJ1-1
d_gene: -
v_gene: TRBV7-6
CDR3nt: TGTGCCAGCAGCTTAAGGATTGGGGACACTGAAGCTTTCTTT
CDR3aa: CASSLRIGDTEAFF

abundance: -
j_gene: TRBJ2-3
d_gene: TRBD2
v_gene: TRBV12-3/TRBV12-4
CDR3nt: TGTGCCAGCAGTGGGACTAGCGGCACAGATACGCAGTATTTT
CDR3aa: CASSGTSGTDTQYF

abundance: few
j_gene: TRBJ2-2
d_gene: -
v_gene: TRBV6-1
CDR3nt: TGTGCCAGCAGTCAACAGGGCTGGGGCACCGGGGAGCTGTTTTTT
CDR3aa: CASSQQGWGTGELFF

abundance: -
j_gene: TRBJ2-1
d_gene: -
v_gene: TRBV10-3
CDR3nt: TGTGCCATCAGTGGGACACAAACCGACAATGAGCAGTTCTTC
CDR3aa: CAISGTQTDNEQFF

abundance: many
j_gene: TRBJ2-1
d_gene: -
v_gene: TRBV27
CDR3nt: TGTGCCAGCAGTTTTATCGGGGGTTCCTACAATGAGCAGTTCTTC
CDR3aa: CASSFIGGSYNEQFF

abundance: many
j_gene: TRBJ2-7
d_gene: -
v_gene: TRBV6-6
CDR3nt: TGTGCCAGCAGTTACTCGAATGACTACGAGCAGTACTTC
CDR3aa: CASSYSNDYEQYF

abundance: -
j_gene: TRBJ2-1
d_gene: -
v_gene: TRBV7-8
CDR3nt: TGTGCCAGCACCCTTACGGGACCCTTGGGCAATGAGCAGTTCTTC
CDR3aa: CASTLTGPLGNEQFF

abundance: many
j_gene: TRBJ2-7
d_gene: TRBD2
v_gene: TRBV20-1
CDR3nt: TGCAGTGTAGACTCAGCGGGAGGGCCCTCCTACGAGCAGTACTTC
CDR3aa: CSVDSAGGPSYEQYF

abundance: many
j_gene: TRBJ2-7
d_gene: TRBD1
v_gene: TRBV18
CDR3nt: TGTGCCAGCTCACCAAAGGGGACAGGGGGTTTGTACGAGCAGTACTTC
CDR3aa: CASSPKGTGGLYEQYF

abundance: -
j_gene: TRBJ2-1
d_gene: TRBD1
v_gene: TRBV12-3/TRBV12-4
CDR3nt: TGTGCCAGCAGCCTGGACAGGGATGAGCAGTTCTTC
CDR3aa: CASSLDRDEQFF

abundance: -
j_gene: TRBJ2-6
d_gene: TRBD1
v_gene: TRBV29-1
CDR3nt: TGCAGCGTTGAGGTCAGGGGGCCACCCTACTCTGGGGCCAACGTCCTGACTTTC
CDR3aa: CSVEVRGPPYSGANVLTF

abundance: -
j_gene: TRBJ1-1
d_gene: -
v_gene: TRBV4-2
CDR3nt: TGTGCCAGCCGTGGTGGGGTTCCATACACTGAAGCTTTCTTT
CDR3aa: CASRGGVPYTEAFF

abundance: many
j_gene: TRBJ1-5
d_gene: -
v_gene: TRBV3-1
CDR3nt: TGTGCCAGCAGCCATCACGGTCTCAATCAGCCCCAGCATTTT
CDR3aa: CASSHHGLNQPQHF

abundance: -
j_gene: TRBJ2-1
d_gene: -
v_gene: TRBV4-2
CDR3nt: TGTGCCAGCAGCCAAGATGACGGGGGTCCCTACAATGAGCAGTTCTTC
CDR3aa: CASSQDDGGPYNEQFF

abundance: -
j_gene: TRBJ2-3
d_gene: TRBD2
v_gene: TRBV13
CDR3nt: TGTGCCAGCAGCTTAGCTGCGGGAGGCGCTGCGGCGACGCAGTATTTT
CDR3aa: CASSLAAGGAAATQYF

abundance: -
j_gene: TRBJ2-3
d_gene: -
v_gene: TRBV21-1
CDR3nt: TGTGCCAGCAGCCCAACATCGCGGACTGGAGTTGACACAGATACGCAGTATTTT
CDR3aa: CASSPTSRTGVDTDTQYF

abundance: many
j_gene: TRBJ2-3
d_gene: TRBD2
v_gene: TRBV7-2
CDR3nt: TGTGCCAGCAGCTCCCGGACTAGCGGGAGATGGACAGATACGCAGTATTTT
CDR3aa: CASSSRTSGRWTDTQYF

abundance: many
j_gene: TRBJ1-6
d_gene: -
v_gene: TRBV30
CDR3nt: TGTGCCTGGAGTGACACCGGGACCTTGAATTCACCCCTCCACTTT
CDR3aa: CAWSDTGTLNSPLHF

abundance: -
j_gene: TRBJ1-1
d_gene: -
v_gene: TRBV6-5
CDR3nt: TGTGCCAGCAGTTACTCGATGGAGGGGGGGACAACTGAAGCTTTCTTT
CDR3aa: CASSYSMEGGTTEAFF

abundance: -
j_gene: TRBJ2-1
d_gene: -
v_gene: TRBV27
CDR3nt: TGTGCCAGCACCATGGGGCAGGGGGGGAATGAGCAGTTCTTC
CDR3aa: CASTMGQGGNEQFF

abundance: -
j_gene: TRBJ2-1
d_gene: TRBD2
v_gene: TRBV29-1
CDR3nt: TGCAGCGCGAGCGGGAGGGCCGATGAGCAGTTCTTC
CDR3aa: CSASGRADEQFF

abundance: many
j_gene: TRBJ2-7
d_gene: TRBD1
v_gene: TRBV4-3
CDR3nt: TGCGCCAGCAGCCAAGGTCCGGACAGGGGCTACGAGCAGTACTTC
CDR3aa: CASSQGPDRGYEQYF

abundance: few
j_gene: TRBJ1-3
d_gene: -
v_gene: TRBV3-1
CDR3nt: TGTGCCAGCAGCCAAGGAGGACTGGGCACCATATATTTT
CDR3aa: CASSQGGLGTIYF

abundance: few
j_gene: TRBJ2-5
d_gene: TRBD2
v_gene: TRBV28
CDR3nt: TGTGCCAGCCGGATAGCGGGACAAGAGACCCAGTACTTC
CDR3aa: CASRIAGQETQYF

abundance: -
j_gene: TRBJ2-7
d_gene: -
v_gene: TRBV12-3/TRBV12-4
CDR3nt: TGTGCCAGCAGTTTGAGTGTAGAAACCTACGAGCAGTACTTC
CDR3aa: CASSLSVETYEQYF

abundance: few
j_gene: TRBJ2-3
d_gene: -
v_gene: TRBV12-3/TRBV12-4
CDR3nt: TGTGCCAGCAGTGCCCCTGGTGTCGGGGCAGATACGCAGTATTTT
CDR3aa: CASSAPGVGADTQYF

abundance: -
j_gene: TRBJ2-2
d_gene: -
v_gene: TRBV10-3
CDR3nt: TGTGCCGTCAATAGTGGCAAGACCGGGGAGCTGTTTTTT
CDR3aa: CAVNSGKTGELFF

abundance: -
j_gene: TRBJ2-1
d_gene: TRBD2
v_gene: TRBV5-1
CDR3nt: TGCGCCAGCAGCATAGCGGGAGGGCCGAATGAGCAGTTCTTC
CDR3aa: CASSIAGGPNEQFF

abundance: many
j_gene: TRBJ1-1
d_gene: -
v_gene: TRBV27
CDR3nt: TGTGCCAGCAGTTTTATACGGGGGACTGAAGCTTTCTTT
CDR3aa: CASSFIRGTEAFF

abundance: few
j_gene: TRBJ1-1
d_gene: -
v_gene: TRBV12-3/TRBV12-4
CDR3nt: TGTGCCAGCAGTTTTGACAGGAACACTGAAGCTTTCTTT
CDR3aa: CASSFDRNTEAFF

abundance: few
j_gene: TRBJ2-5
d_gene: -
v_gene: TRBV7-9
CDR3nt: TGTGCCAGCAGCGCACTCGGCAGTGACGCCCTAGAGACCCAGTACTTC
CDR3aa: CASSALGSDALETQYF

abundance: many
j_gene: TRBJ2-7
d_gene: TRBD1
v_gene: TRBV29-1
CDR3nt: TGCAGCGTGCTACAGGGGGCCGGCGAGCAGTACTTC
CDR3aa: CSVLQGAGEQYF

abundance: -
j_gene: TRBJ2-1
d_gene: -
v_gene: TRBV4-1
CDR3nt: TGCGCCAGCAGCCATGGTCCCATACTAGCAGCCTACAATGAGCAGTTCTTC
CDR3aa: CASSHGPILAAYNEQFF

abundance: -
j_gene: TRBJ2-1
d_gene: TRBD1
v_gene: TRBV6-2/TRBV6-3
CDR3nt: TGTGCCAGCAGTTACTTATTGACAGGGGGCATCGGGAGTGAGCAGTTCTTC
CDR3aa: CASSYLLTGGIGSEQFF

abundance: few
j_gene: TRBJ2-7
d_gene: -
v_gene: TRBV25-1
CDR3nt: TGTGCCAGTACGGGACTGACCTACGAGCAGTACTTC
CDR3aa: CASTGLTYEQYF

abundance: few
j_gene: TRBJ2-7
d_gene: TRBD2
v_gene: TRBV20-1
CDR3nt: TGCAGTGCTAGAGGCCGAGGAAGCGGGAAAGTCTACGAGCAGTACTTC
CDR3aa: CSARGRGSGKVYEQYF

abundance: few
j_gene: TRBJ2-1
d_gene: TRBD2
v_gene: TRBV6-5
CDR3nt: TGTGCCAGCAGTTACTCCGGGACTAGCGTTCTCGATGAGCAGTTCTTC
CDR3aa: CASSYSGTSVLDEQFF

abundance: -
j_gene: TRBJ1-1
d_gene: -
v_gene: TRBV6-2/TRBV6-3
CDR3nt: TGTGCCAGCAGTTACTCCACCCAGAACACTGAAGCTTTCTTT
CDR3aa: CASSYSTQNTEAFF

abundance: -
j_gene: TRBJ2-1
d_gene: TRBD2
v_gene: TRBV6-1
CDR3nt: TGTGCCACCACGTTCTCCATAGCGGGGGGGGATGAGCAGTTCTTC
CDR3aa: CATTFSIAGGDEQFF

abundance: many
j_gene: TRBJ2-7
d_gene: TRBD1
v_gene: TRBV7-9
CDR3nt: TGTGCCAGCAGCGACCAGGACAGGCCGTCCTACGAGCAGTACTTC
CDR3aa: CASSDQDRPSYEQYF